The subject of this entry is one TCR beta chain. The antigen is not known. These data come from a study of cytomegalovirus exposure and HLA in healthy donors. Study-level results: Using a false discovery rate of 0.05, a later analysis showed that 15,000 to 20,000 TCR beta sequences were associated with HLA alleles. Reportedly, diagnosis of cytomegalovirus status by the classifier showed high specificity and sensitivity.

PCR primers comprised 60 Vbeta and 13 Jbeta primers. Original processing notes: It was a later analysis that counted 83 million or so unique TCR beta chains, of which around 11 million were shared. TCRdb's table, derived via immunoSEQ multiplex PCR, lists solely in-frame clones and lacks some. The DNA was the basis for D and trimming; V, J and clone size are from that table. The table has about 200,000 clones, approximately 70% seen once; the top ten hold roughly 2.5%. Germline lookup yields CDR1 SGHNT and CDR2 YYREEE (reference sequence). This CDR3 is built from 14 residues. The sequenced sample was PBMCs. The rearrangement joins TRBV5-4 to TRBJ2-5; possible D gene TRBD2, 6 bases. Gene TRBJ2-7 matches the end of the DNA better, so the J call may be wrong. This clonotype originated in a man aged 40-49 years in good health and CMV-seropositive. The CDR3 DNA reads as TGTGCCAGCAGCTTGGGAGGAGGGTTTTACGAGCAGTACTTC. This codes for CASSLGGGFYEQYF.